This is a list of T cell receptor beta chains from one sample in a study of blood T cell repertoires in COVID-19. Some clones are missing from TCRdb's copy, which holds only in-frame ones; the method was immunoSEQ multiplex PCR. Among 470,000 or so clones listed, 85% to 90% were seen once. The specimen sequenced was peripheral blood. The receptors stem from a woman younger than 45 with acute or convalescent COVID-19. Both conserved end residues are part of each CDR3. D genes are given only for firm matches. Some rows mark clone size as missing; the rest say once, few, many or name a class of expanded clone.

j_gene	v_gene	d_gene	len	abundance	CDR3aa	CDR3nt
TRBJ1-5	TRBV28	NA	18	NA	CASSLARALGIGNQPQHF	TGTGCCAGCAGTTTAGCCAGGGCTTTGGGAATCGGTAATCAGCCCCAGCATTTT
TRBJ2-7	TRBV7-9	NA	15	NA	CASSLKQGRPYEQYF	TGTGCCAGCAGCTTAAAGCAGGGGCGGCCCTACGAGCAGTACTTC
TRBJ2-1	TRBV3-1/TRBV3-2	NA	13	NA	CASSQAGVLGQFF	TGTGCCAGCAGCCAAGCAGGGGTATTAGGGCAGTTCTTC
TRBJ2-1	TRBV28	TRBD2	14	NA	CTAGTSGDYNEQFF	TGTACAGCGGGGACTAGCGGGGACTACAATGAGCAGTTCTTC
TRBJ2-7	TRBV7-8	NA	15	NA	CASSLSAGTSYEQYF	TGTGCCAGCAGCTTATCGGCAGGGACATCCTACGAGCAGTACTTC
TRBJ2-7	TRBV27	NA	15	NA	CASSFQQGSSYEQYF	TGTGCCAGCAGTTTCCAGCAGGGGAGCTCCTACGAGCAGTACTTC
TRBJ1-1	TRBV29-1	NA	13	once	CSVDGLGGSEAFF	TGCAGCGTTGATGGGTTGGGTGGGAGTGAAGCTTTCTTT
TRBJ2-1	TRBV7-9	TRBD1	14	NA	CASYRDRERNEQFF	TGTGCCAGCTATAGGGACAGGGAACGGAATGAGCAGTTCTTC
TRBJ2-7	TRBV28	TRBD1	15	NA	CASSSEPGQTYEQYF	TGTGCCAGCAGTTCTGAACCGGGACAGACCTACGAGCAGTACTTC
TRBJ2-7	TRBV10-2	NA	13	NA	CASSERQVYEQYF	TGCGCCAGCAGTGAGCGGCAGGTCTACGAGCAGTACTTC
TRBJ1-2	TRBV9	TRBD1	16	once	CASSVGTGGGNHGYTF	TGTGCCAGCAGCGTAGGGACAGGGGGCGGAAATCATGGCTACACCTTC
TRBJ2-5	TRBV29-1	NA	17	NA	CSVGAWVGDFNRETQYF	TGCAGCGTTGGGGCCTGGGTGGGGGACTTCAATCGGGAGACCCAGTACTTC
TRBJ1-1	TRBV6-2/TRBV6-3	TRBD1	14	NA	CASSVDRENTEAFF	TGTGCCAGCAGCGTAGACAGGGAAAACACTGAAGCTTTCTTT
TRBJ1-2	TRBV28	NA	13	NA	CASSAGAYYGYTF	TGTGCCAGCAGTGCAGGGGCGTACTATGGCTACACCTTC
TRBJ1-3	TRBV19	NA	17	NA	CASSIQVESYTGNTIYF	TGTGCCAGTAGTATACAGGTCGAAAGTTACACGGGAAACACCATATATTTT
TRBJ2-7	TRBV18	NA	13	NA	CASSPGTLDEQYF	TGTGCCAGCTCACCGGGGACATTGGACGAGCAGTACTTC
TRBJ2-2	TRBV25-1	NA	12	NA	CASEYGTGELFF	TGTGCCAGCGAATACGGCACCGGGGAGCTGTTTTTT